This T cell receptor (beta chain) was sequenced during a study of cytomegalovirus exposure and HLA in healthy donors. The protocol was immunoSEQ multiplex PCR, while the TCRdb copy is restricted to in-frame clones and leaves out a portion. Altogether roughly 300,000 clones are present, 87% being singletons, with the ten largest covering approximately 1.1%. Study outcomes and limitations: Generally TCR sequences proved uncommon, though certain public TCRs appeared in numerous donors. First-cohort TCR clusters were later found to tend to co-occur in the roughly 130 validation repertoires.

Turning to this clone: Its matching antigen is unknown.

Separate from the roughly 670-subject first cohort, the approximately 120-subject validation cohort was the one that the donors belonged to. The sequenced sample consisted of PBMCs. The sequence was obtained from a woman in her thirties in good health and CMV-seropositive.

Written as DNA, the CDR3 is TGTGCCAGCAGCTTAGCGGTAGGGCAGCCCCAGCATTTT. It encodes CASSLAVGQPQHF. This sequence joins TRBV7-7 and TRBJ1-5; D is ambiguous. Germline CDR1 SSHAT, CDR2 FNYEAQ (reference sequence). The ends were cut back, 0 bases at V and 7 bases at J, with 7 bases in the middle. The CDR3 covers 13 residues. Together with reference TRBV7-7 and TRBJ1-5, the CDR3 gives the full variable domain: GAGVSQSPRYKVTKRGQDVTLRCDPISSHATLYWYQQALGQGPEFLTYFNYEAQPDKSGLPSDRFSAERPEGSISTLTIQRTEQRDSAMYRCASSLAVGQPQHFGDGTRLSIL.